The 21 T cell receptor beta chains below all came from one sample that was sequenced in a study of blood T cell repertoires in COVID-19. The data were produced by immunoSEQ multiplex PCR, yet TCRdb's version contains in-frame clones alone and is incomplete. The sample records 350,000 to 400,000 clones, roughly 84% being singletons. The sequencing sample was made of PBMCs or T cells enriched from blood (not recorded which). Receptors were obtained from a woman aged 25 to 45 who had recovered from COVID-19.

The chain recombines TRBV5-1 with TRBJ1-3, with D tentatively TRBD1 (5 bases). Looked up from germline, CDR1 is SGHRS and CDR2 is YFSETQ. Trimming took off 1 base at V and 2 bases at J, with 10 bases between the two ends. This CDR3 is 15 amino acids long. CDR3 loop: CASSLFPGTGNTIYF. The CDR3 coding sequence is TGCGCCAGCAGCTTGTTTCCAGGGACTGGAAACACCATATATTTT.

The genes are TRBV9 and TRBJ2-1, with D perhaps TRBD2 (7 bases). Per germline, CDR1 SGDLS and CDR2 YYNGEE. The CDR3 has 15 residues. V gave up 7 bases and J gave up 3 bases, with 17 bases separating them. The CDR3 sequence is CASSKWGGHYNEQFF. The DNA of the CDR3 is TGTGCCAGCTCTAAATGGGGGGGCCACTACAATGAGCAGTTCTTC.

The rearrangement joins TRBV7-8 to TRBJ1-5; no clear D. The germline V gene has CDR1 SGHVS and CDR2 FQNEAQ. CDR3 length: 14 amino acids. V lost 5 bases, J lost 9 bases, and 17 bases lay in between. CDR3 DNA sequence: TGTGCCAGCAGCCGTGGAGTCGGGTATCGGCCCCAGCATTTT. Its translation: CASSRGVGYRPQHF.

The chain recombines TRBV19 with TRBJ1-2; D possibly corresponds to TRBD1 (5 bases). The V gene's germline CDR1 is LNHDA and CDR2 SQIVND (reference sequence). This CDR3 has 15 residues. Trimming stripped 0 bases from V and 0 bases from J, with 8 bases between. CDR3 amino acids: CASSIEGHSNYGYTF. Here the CDR3 DNA reads TGTGCCAGTAGTATAGAGGGGCATTCTAACTATGGCTACACCTTC.

DNA for the CDR3: TGTGCCAGTCAGGGGGCGGTTGAAAAACTGTTTTTT. Amino acids: CASQGAVEKLFF. The chain is built from TRBV28 and TRBJ1-4, with TRBD1 identical over 8 bases. Germline-derived CDR1 and CDR2 are MDHEN and SYDVKM. The CDR3 is made up of 12 amino acids. J was trimmed by 7 bases and V by 9 bases; bases with no gene match: 4. The whole variable domain, filled in from reference TRBV28 and TRBJ1-4, reads DVKVTQSSRYLVKRTGEKVFLECVQDMDHENMFWYRQDPGLGLRLIYFSYDVKMKEKGDIPEGYSVSREKKERFSLILESASTNQTSMYLCASQGAVEKLFFGSGTQLSVL.

The genes are TRBV6-1 and TRBJ1-1; D might be TRBD1 (6 bases). V gave up 3 bases and J gave up 1 base, with 12 bases separating them. This CDR3 region has 15 residues. Germline CDR1 MNHNS, CDR2 SASEGT. This CDR3 is CASSEGWTENTEAFF. The CDR3 DNA sequence: TGTGCCAGCAGTGAGGGTTGGACAGAGAACACTGAAGCTTTCTTT.

The chain uses TRBV7-9 and TRBJ2-7, with D possibly being TRBD2 (6 bases). This CDR3 is built from 13 residues. The V and J ends lost 5 bases and 2 bases respectively, with 10 bases between them. The germline V gene has CDR1 SEHNR and CDR2 FQNEAQ (reference sequence). CDR3 nucleotide sequence: TGTGCCAGCAGCCACGGGGGAACCTACGAGCAGTACTTC. It is translated as CASSHGGTYEQYF.

The chain is built from TRBV7-9 and TRBJ2-5, with 8 nucleotides matching TRBD1. With 5 bases clipped from V and 3 bases from J, the junction kept 11 bases outside the gene matches. The CDR3 is 16 residues long. Per germline, CDR1 SEHNR and CDR2 FQNEAQ (reference sequence). The CDR3 region is CASSANFRGREETQYF. The CDR3 DNA is TGTGCCAGCAGCGCTAATTTCAGGGGGCGGGAAGAGACCCAGTACTTC. The variable domain in full, completed from reference TRBV7-9 and TRBJ2-5, reads DTGVSQNPRHKITKRGQNVTFRCDPISEHNRLYWYRQTLGQGPEFLTYFQNEAQLEKSRLLSDRFSAERPKGSFSTLEIQRTEQGDSAMYLCASSANFRGREETQYFGPGTRLLVL.

This chain connects TRBV6-4 to TRBJ2-3, with 9 bases lining up with TRBD2. This CDR3 region has 15 residues. Per the germline V gene, CDR1 is MRHNA and CDR2 is SNTAGT. V lost 3 bases to trimming and J lost 4 bases; unmatched junction nucleotides: 5. The CDR3: CASSEAGGEADTQYF. The CDR3 DNA sequence: TGTGCCAGCAGTGAGGCGGGAGGGGAGGCAGATACGCAGTATTTT.

V and J are TRBV27 and TRBJ2-3; TRBD1 matches at 7 bases. Germline CDR1 MNHEY, CDR2 SMNVEV (reference sequence). CDR3 length: 13 amino acids. Losses at the gene ends were 5 bases for V and 4 bases for J; bases not matched to a gene: 3. The CDR3 coding sequence is TGTGCCAGCAGTACGACAGGGTCAGATACGCAGTATTTT. This gives the protein CASSTTGSDTQYF.

The V gene is TRBV2, the J gene TRBJ1-4; TRBD1 might be the D (5 bases). V shed 7 bases and J shed 8 bases, with 17 bases lying between them. CDR3 length equals 14 residues. The germline gives CDR1 SNHLY, CDR2 FYNNEI. CDR3 region: CASKWKGVFEKLFF. As DNA, the CDR3 is TGTGCCAGCAAATGGAAAGGGGTTTTCGAAAAACTGTTTTTT.

V usage is TRBV6-6 and J usage is TRBJ1-2; TRBD1 agrees at 7 bases. The V gene end was trimmed by 10 bases and the J gene end by 4 bases; junction bases not matched to a gene: 15. The CDR3 covers 15 residues. CDR1 and CDR2 (germline): MNHNY, SVGAGI (reference sequence). CDR3 coding DNA: TGTGCCATAACGGATAAAACGGGACAGCCCTATGGCTACACCTTC. Residues: CAITDKTGQPYGYTF.

The chain uses TRBV19 and TRBJ1-5; 8 nucleotides line up with TRBD1. The CDR3 has 16 residues. In germline, CDR1 is LNHDA, CDR2 SQIVND (reference sequence). Unmatched junction bases numbered 12, after V lost 10 bases and J lost 1 base. CDR3 bases: TGTGCCACCCTGGGACAGGTACAAGAGAGCAATCAGCCCCAGCATTTT. Amino acid sequence: CATLGQVQESNQPQHF. Using reference TRBV19 and TRBJ1-5 for the parts outside the CDR3, the full variable domain is DGGITQSPKYLFRKEGQNVTLSCEQNLNHDAMYWYRQDPGQGLRLIYYSQIVNDFQKGDIAEGYSVSREKKESFPLTVTSAQKNPTAFYLCATLGQVQESNQPQHFGDGTRLSIL.

The CDR3, as DNA: TGTGCCAGCAGCCGATTCGAGGAGGGGCCAGATACGCAGTATTTT. This codes for CASSRFEEGPDTQYF. The chain joins TRBV13 to TRBJ2-3, with a possible D match to TRBD2 (6 bases). The CDR3 totals 15 residues. The germline CDR1 and CDR2 sequences are PRHDT and FYEKMQ (reference sequence). V lost 5 bases and J lost 4, with 16 bases in between.

The chain employs TRBV11-2 and TRBJ1-1; no clear D gene. The V end was cut by 5 bases, the J end by 0 bases, with 7 bases between. The CDR3 is 13 residues long. Looked up from germline, CDR1 is SGHAT and CDR2 is FQNNGV. The CDR3 coding sequence is TGTGCCAGCAGCCCATCATTGAACACTGAAGCTTTCTTT. This translates into CASSPSLNTEAFF. The entire variable domain, with the rest obtained from reference TRBV11-2 and TRBJ1-1, is as follows: EAGVAQSPRYKIIEKRQSVAFWCNPISGHATLYWYQQILGQGPKLLIQFQNNGVVDDSQLPKDRFSAERLKGVDSTLKIQPAKLEDSAVYLCASSPSLNTEAFFGQGTRLTVV.

The rearrangement links TRBV4-2 to TRBJ1-1; possible D gene TRBD1, 5 bases. The germline V gene encodes CDR1 LGHNA and CDR2 YNFKEQ. Trimming cost V 2 bases and J 2 bases, with 9 bases left between them. This CDR3 region has 14 residues. The CDR3 sequence is CASSQLQGNTEAFF. Written as DNA, the CDR3 is TGTGCCAGCAGCCAACTCCAGGGCAACACTGAAGCTTTCTTT.

This rearrangement joins TRBV4-1 to TRBJ1-1; possible D gene TRBD1, 6 bases. The germline V gene has CDR1 MGHRA and CDR2 YSYEKL. This CDR3 is built from 16 residues. Between the trimmed V and J ends, which lost 4 bases and 0 bases, there was a span of 15 bases. DNA of the CDR3: TGCGCCAGCAGCCCCCGTGACAGGACTTTGAACACTGAAGCTTTCTTT. Protein: CASSPRDRTLNTEAFF.

CDR3: CASSLAAGSETQYF. The CDR3 region has the DNA TGTGCCAGCAGCTTAGCGGCAGGGTCAGAGACCCAGTACTTC. The chain recombines TRBV7-8 with TRBJ2-5; D is perhaps TRBD1 (5 bases). V lost 0 bases to trimming and J lost 4 bases, with 9 bases between them. The germline CDR1 and CDR2 sequences are SGHVS and FQNEAQ. This CDR3 comprises 14 residues.

This clone was seen more than once but under ten times. J is TRBJ1-1 and V is TRBV28; 11 nucleotides match TRBD1. Germline V CDR1 and CDR2: MDHEN, SYDVKM. This CDR3 has 12 residues. V lost 5 bases to trimming and J lost 12 bases; unmatched junction nucleotides: 5. CDR3 in amino acids: CASSLGQGASFF. The DNA of the CDR3 is TGTGCCAGCAGTCTCGGACAGGGGGCTTCTTTCTTT.

The chain joins TRBV28 to TRBJ2-7, with D possibly being TRBD1 (6 bases). The CDR3 is made up of 11 amino acids. V lost 11 bases to trimming and J lost 3 bases, with 11 bases between them. Germline-derived CDR1 and CDR2 are MDHEN and SYDVKM. In DNA form, the CDR3 reads TGTGCCTCTGGACAGTTCTACGAGCAGTACTTC. This translates into CASGQFYEQYF.

The genes are TRBV12-3 or TRBV12-4 and TRBJ2-7; D gene unclear. Trimming took off 6 bases at V and 4 bases at J, with 13 bases between the two ends. The CDR3 is 13 residues long. The CDR3 spells CASSPPSRYEQYF. Here the CDR3 DNA reads TGTGCCAGCAGCCCCCCGAGCCGGTACGAGCAGTACTTC.